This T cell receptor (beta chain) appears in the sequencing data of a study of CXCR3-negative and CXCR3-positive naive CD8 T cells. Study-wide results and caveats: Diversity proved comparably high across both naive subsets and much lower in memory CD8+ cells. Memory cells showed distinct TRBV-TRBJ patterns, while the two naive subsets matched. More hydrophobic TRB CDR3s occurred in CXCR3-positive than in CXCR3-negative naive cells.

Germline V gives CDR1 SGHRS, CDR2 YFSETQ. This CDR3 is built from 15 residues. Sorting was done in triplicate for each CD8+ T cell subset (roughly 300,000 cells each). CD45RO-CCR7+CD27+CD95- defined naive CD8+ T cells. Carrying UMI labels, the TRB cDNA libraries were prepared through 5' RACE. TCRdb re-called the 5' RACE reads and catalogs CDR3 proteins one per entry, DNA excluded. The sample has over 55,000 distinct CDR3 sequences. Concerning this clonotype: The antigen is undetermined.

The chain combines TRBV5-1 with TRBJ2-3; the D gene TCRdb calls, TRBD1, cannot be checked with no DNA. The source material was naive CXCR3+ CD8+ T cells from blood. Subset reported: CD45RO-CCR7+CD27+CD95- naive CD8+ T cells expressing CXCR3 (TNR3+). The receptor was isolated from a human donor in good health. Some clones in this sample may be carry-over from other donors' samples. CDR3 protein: CASSFRQGNTDTQYF.